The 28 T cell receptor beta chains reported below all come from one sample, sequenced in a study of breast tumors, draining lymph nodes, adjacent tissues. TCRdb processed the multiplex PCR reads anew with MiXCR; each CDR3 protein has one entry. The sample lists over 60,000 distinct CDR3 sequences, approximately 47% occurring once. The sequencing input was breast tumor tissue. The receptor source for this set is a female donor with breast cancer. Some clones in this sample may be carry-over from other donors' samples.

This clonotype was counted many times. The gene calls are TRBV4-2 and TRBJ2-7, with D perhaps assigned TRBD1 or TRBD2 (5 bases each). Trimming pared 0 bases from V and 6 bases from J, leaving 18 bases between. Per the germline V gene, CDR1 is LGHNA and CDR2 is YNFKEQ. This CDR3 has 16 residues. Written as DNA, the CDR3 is TGTGCCAGCAGCCAAGACCTAGGGGCACTAGTCTGCGAGCAGTACTTC. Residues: CASSQDLGALVCEQYF.

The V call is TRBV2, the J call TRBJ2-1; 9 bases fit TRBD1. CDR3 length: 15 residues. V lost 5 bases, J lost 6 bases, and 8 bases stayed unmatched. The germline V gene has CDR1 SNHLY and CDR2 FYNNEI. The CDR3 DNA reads TGTGCCAGCAGTCGGACAGGGGAGTGGGGCAATGAGCAGTTCTTC. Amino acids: CASSRTGEWGNEQFF. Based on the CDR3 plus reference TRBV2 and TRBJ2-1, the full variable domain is EPEVTQTPSHQVTQMGQEVILRCVPISNHLYFYWYRQILGQKVEFLVSFYNNEISEKSEIFDDQFSVERPDGSNFTLKIRSTKLEDSAMYFCASSRTGEWGNEQFFGPGTRLTVL.

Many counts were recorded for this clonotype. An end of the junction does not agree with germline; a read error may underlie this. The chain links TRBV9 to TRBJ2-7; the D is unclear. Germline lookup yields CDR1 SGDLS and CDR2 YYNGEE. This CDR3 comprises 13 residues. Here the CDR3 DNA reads TGTGCCAGCAGCGTAGTTAGCTCCTCCGAGCAGTACTTC. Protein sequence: CASSVVSSSEQYF.

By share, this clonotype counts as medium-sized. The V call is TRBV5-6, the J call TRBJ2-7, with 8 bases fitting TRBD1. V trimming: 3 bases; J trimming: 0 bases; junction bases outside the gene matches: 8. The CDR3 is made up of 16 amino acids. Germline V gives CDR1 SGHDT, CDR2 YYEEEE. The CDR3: CASSWSRDRNSYEQYF. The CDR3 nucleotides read TGTGCCAGCAGCTGGTCCCGGGACAGGAACTCCTACGAGCAGTACTTC.

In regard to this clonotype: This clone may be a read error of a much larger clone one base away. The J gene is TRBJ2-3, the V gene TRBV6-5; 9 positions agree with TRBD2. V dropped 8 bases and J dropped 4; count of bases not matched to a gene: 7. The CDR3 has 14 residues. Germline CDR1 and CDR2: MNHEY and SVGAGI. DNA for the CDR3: TGTGCCAGCTGGCGCGGGGGGGAAGCAGATACGCAGTATTTT. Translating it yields CASWRGGEADTQYF.

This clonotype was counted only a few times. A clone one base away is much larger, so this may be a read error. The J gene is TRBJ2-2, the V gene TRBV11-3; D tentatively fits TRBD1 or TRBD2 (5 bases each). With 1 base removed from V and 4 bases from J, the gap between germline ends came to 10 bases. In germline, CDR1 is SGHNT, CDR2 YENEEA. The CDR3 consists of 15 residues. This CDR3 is CASSLGGSTTGELFF. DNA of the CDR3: TGTGCCAGCAGCTTAGGGGGGAGCACCACCGGGGAGCTGTTTTTT.

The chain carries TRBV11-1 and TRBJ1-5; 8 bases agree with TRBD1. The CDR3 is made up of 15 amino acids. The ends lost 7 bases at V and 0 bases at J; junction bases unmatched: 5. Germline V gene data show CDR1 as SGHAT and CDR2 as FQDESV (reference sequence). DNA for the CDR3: TGTGCCAGCACCGCGGGGACAGGTAGCAATCAGCCCCAGCATTTT. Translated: CASTAGTGSNQPQHF.

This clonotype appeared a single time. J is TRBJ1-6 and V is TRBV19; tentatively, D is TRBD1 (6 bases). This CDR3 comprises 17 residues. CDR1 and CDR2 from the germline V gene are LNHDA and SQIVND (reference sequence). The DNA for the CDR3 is TGTGCTAGAGATGGGGAGGCCATTATTCGGGGGCATTCACCCCTCCACTTT. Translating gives CARDGEAIIRGHSPLHF.

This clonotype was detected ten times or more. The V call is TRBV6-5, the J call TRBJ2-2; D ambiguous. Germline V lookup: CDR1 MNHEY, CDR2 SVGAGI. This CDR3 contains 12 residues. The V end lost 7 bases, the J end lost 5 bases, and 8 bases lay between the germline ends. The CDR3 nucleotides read TGTGCCAGCATGTTTACTACCGGGGAGCTGTTTTTT. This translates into CASMFTTGELFF.

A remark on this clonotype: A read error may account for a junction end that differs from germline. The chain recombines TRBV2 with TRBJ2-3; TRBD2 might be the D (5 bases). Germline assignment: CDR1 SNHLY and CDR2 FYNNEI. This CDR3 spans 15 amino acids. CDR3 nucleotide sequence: TGTACCAGCAGTGAAGAGGGCGCTGGGACAGATACGCAGTATTTT. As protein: CTSSEEGAGTDTQYF.

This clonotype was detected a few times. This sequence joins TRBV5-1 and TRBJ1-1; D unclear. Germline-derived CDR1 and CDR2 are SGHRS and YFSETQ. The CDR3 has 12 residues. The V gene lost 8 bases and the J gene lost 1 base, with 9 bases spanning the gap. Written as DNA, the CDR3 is TGCGCCAGTTCGTCTGGGAACACTGAAGCTTTCTTT. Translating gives CASSSGNTEAFF.

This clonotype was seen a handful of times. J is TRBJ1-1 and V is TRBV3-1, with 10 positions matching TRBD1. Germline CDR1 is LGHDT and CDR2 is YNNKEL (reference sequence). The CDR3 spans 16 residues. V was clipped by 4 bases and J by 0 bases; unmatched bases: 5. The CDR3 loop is CASSRWTGGMNTEAFF. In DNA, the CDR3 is TGTGCCAGCAGCCGTTGGACAGGGGGAATGAACACTGAAGCTTTCTTT.

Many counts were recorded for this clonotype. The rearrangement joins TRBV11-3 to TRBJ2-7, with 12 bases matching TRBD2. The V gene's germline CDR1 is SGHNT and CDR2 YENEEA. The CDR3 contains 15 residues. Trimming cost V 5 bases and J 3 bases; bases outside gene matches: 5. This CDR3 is CASSPRLAGDYEQYF. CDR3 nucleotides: TGTGCCAGCAGCCCTAGACTAGCGGGGGACTACGAGCAGTACTTC.

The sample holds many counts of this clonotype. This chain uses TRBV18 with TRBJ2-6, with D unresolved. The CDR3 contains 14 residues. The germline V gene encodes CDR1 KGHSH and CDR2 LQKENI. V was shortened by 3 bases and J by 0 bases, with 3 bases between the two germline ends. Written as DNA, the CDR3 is TGTGCCAGCTCACCTATCTCTGGGGCCAACGTCCTGACTTTC. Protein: CASSPISGANVLTF.

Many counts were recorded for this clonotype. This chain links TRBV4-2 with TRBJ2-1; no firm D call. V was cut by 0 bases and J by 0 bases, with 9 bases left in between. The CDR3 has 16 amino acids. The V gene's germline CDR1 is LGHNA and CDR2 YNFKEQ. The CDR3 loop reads CASSQEPRSSYNEQFF. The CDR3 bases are TGTGCCAGCAGCCAAGAGCCCAGAAGCTCCTACAATGAGCAGTTCTTC.

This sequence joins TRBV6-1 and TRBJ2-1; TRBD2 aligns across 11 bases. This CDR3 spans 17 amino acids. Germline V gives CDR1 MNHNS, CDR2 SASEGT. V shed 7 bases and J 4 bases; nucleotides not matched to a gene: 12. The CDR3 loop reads CASIQGLAGGSYNEQFF. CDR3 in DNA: TGTGCCAGCATTCAGGGGCTAGCGGGGGGTTCTTACAATGAGCAGTTCTTC.

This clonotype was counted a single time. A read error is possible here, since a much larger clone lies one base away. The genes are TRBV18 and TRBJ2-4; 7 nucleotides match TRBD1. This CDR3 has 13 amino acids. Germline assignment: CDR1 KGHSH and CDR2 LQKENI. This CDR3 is CASSPRGQNIRYF. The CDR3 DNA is TGTGCCAGCTCACCACGGGGACAGAACATTCGGTACTTC.

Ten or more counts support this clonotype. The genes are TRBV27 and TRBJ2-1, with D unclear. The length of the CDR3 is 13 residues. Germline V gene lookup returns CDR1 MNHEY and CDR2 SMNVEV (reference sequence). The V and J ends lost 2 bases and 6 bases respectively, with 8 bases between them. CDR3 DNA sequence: TGTGCCAGCAGTTTAGATACGGGCAATGAGCAGTTCTTC. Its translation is CASSLDTGNEQFF.

The CDR3 sequence: CSARDPQKNTEAFF. CDR3 coding DNA: TGCAGTGCTAGAGATCCACAGAAGAACACTGAAGCTTTCTTT. The chain joins TRBV20-1 to TRBJ1-1; D gene uncertain. Germline CDR1 and CDR2: DFQATT and SNEGSKA (reference sequence). The CDR3 has 14 residues. V shed 0 bases and J shed 1 base, with 9 bases lying between them.

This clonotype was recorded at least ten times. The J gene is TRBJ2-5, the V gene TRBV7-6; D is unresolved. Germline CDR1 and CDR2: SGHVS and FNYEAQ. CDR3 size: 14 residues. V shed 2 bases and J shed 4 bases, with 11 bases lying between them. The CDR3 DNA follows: TGTGCCAGCAGCTTAACGGTTCTGGGAGAGACCCAGTACTTC. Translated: CASSLTVLGETQYF.

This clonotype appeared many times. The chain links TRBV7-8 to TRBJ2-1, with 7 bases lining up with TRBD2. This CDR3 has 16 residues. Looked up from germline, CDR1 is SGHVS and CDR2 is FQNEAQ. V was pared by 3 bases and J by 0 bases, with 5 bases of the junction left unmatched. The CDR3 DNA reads TGTGCCAGCAGCTTGTACCGGACTAGCTCCTACAATGAGCAGTTCTTC. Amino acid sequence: CASSLYRTSSYNEQFF.

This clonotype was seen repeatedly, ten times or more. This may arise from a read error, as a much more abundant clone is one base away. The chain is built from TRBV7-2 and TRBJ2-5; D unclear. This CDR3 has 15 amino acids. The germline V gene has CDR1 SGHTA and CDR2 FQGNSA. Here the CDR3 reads CASSNSRQDKETQHF. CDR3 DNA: TGTGCCAGCAGCAACAGTCGGCAGGATAAAGAGACCCAGCACTTC. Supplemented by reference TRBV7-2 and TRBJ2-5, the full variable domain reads GAGVSQSPSNKVTEKGKDVELRCDPISGHTALYWYRQSLGQGLEFLIYFQGNSAPDKSGLPSDRFSAERTGGSVSTLTIQRTQQEDSAVYLCASSNSRQDKETQHFGPGTRLLVL.

DNA for the CDR3: TGTGCCATCAGTGTTAGCGGGGGGGCTGGAGATACGCAGTATTTT. It translates to CAISVSGGAGDTQYF. V gene TRBV10-3 combines with J gene TRBJ2-3, with TRBD2 identical over 11 bases. The germline V gene has CDR1 ENHRY and CDR2 SYGVKD. V gave up 4 bases and J gave up 5 bases; unmatched junction bases: 5. The CDR3 covers 15 residues.

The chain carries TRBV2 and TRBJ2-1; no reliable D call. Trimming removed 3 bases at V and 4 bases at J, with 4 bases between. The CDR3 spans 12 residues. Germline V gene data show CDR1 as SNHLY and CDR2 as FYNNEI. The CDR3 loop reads CASSDSYNEQFF. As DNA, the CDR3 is TGTGCCAGCAGTGACTCTTACAATGAGCAGTTCTTC. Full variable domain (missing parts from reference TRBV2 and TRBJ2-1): EPEVTQTPSHQVTQMGQEVILRCVPISNHLYFYWYRQILGQKVEFLVSFYNNEISEKSEIFDDQFSVERPDGSNFTLKIRSTKLEDSAMYFCASSDSYNEQFFGPGTRLTVL.

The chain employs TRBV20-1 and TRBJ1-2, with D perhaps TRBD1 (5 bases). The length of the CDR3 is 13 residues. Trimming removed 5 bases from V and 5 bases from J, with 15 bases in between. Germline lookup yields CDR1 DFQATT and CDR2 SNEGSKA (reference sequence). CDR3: CSAAGTDLYGYTF. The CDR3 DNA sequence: TGCAGTGCTGCCGGGACCGACCTGTATGGCTACACCTTC.

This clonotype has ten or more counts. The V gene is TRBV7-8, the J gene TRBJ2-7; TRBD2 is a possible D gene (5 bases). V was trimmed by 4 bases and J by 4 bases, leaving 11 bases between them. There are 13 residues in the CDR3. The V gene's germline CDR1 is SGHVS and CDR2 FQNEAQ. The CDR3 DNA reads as TGTGCCAGCAGCTCATACGGGATTTACGAGCAGTACTTC. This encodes CASSSYGIYEQYF. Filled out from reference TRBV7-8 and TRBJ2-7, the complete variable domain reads GAGVSQSPRYKVAKRGQDVALRCDPISGHVSLFWYQQALGQGPEFLTYFQNEAQLDKSGLPSDRFFAERPEGSVSTLKIQRTQQEDSAVYLCASSSYGIYEQYFGPGTRLTVT.

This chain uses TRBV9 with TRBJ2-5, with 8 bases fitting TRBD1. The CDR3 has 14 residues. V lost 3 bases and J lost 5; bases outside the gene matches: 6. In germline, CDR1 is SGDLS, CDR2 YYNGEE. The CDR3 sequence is CASSGENRGETQYF. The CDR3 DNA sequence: TGTGCCAGCAGCGGGGAAAACAGGGGGGAGACCCAGTACTTC.

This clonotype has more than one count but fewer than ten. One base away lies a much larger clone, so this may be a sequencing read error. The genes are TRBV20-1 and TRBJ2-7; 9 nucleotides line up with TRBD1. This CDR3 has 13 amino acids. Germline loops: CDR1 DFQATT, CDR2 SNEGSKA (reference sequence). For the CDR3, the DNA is TGCAGTGCCAAGACAGGGGGTTTATACGCGCAGTACTTC. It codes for CSAKTGGLYAQYF.